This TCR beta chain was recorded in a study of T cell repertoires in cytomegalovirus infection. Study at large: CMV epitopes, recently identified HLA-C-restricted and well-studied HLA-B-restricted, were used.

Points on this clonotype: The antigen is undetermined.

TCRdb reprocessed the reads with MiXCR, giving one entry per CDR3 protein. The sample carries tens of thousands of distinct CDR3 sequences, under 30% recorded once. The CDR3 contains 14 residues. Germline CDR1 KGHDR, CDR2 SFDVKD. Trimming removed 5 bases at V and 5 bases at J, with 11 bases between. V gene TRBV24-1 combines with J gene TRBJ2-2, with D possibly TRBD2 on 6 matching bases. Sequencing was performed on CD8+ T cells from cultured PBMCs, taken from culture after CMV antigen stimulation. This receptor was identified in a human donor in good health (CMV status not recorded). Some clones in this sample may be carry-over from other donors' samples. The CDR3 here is CATSGPGVTGELFF. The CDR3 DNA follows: TGTGCCACCAGTGGTCCGGGAGTAACCGGGGAGCTGTTTTTT.